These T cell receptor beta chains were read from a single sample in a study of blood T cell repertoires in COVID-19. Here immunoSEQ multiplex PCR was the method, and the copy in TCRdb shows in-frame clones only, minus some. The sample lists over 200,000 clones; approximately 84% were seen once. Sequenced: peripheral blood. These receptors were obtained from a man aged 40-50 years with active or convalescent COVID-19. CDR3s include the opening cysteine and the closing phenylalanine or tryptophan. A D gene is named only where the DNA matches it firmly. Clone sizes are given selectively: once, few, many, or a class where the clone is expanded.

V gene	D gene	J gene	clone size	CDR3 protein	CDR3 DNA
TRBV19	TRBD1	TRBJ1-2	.	CASTRQGPRGNYGYTF	TGTGCCAGTACCCGACAGGGGCCCCGAGGCAACTATGGCTACACCTTC
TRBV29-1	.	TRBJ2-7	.	CSVEETLGHEQYF	TGCAGCGTTGAAGAGACATTGGGCCACGAGCAGTACTTC
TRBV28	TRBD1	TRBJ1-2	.	CASSFRTGGYGYTF	TGTGCCAGCAGTTTCCGGACAGGGGGCTATGGCTACACCTTC
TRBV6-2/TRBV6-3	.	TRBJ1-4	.	CASSLVAGEKLFF	TGTGCCAGCAGCCTGGTTGCGGGGGAAAAACTGTTTTTT
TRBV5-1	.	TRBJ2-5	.	CASSLVRGGGQRKTQYF	TGCGCCAGCAGCTTGGTAAGGGGGGGAGGACAGCGCAAGACCCAGTACTTC
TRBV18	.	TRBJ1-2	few	CASSPPQVLGYTF	TGTGCCAGCTCACCACCGCAGGTTCTTGGCTACACCTTC
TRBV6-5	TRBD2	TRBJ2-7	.	CASRGGVREQYF	TGTGCCAGCCGGGGGGGGGTAAGAGAGCAGTACTTC
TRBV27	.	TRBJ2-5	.	CASSALTGKETQYF	TGTGCCAGCAGTGCTCTCACAGGGAAAGAGACCCAGTACTTC
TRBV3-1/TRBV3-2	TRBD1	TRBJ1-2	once	CASSQGTGGGYTF	TGTGCCAGCAGCCAAGGGACAGGGGGTGGCTACACCTTC
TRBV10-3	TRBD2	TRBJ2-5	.	CAISEGLSGSQETQYF	TGTGCCATCAGTGAGGGGCTTAGCGGGTCCCAAGAGACCCAGTACTTC
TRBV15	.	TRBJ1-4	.	CATSRQIERLEKLFF	TGTGCCACCAGCAGACAAATTGAGAGACTTGAAAAACTGTTTTTT
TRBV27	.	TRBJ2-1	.	CASSLIWGQDNEQFF	TGTGCCAGCAGTTTAATCTGGGGGCAAGACAATGAGCAGTTCTTC
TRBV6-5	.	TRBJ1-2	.	CASSLERRRYTF	TGTGCCAGCAGTTTAGAAAGGAGACGCTACACCTTC
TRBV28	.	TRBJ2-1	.	CASIPQGGEQFF	TGTGCCAGCATACCCCAGGGCGGTGAGCAGTTCTTC
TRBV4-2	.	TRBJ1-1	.	CASSQAGVGVETEAFF	TGTGCCAGCAGCCAAGCAGGTGTAGGGGTGGAGACTGAAGCTTTCTTT
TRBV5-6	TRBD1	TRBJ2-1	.	CASSVMTGGIYNEQFF	TGTGCCAGCAGCGTAATGACAGGGGGCATCTACAATGAGCAGTTCTTC
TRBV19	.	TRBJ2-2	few	CASSPLAGYTGELFF	TGTGCCAGTAGTCCCCTCGCGGGCTACACCGGGGAGCTGTTTTTT
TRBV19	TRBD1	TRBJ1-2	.	CASSIQDRQGVYGYTF	TGTGCCAGTAGTATCCAAGATCGACAGGGGGTCTATGGCTACACCTTC
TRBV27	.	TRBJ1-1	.	CASSRAGGLSNTEAFF	TGTGCCAGCAGTCGTGCGGGGGGGCTGTCGAACACTGAAGCTTTCTTT